The present T cell receptor (beta chain) was sequenced within a study of cytomegalovirus exposure and HLA in healthy donors (dated by TCRdb to about 2017). Concerning the study at large: In an earlier analysis of 587 of the donors, less than 350 Gb of sequence data and 90 million to 130 million unique TCR beta sequences from some 170 million T cells were reported. An early release that covered roughly 600 HLA-typed donors contained approximately 320 gigabases of sequencing data and 70 million to 100 million unique TCR sequences. Of the roughly 390 genotyped donors, approximately 83% fell in the genetic ancestry cluster associated with self-reported Caucasian donors. The study was designed to test whether signatures of past pathogen exposure could be identified by cataloging public T cell receptors. The study used immunosequencing to profile the T cell repertoires of about 670 subjects and linked those repertoires to cytomegalovirus serostatus. A separate validation cohort of roughly 120 different subjects was used in addition to the 666-subject first cohort. High-throughput TCR immunosequencing, statistical association of individual TCRs with disease status, and machine learning were combined to predict cytomegalovirus infection status. In a later analysis, previously published TCR beta repertoires from some 640 donors were re-analyzed and high-resolution HLA genotyping was added so that TCR occurrence patterns could be studied. Rather than drawing on any new phenotypic data, the later analysis identified candidate immune exposures from TCR beta sequences and the way those sequences occurred across donors. An earlier analysis of some 600 of the donors applied high-throughput TCR beta sequencing to assess whether each TCR beta V gene segment acted as functional or pseudogenic. Donor age, sex, ethnicity and CMV serostatus were collected together with the repertoire data. In a later genetic analysis, genome-wide SNP genotypes for about three fifths of the 666 donors were used, and that subset was treated as a discovery cohort. Every repertoire in the discovery cohort had been generated on one and the same sequencing platform. HLA typing included class I and class II loci at four-digit resolution. The number of typed donors differed by locus: about 620-640 for A, B, C, DRB1 and DQB1; some 500 for DQA1; approximately 610 for DPA1; and around 490 for DPB1. Because of strong linkage in the cohort, five DR-DQ haplotypes were treated as single units for association and clustering. On average, roughly 200,000 unique TCR beta nucleotide sequences were sequenced per donor among about 400 genotyped donors of the cohort, with around 19% of those sequences being non-productive.

Unmatched junction bases come to 5, with V trimmed by 2 bases and J by 2 bases. The germline V gene gives CDR1 as MDHEN and CDR2 as SYDVKM. Taken from cysteine to phenylalanine, the CDR3 has 15 residues. This entry keeps only the CDR3 DNA: 45 bases, framed from base 1. The protocol used for the library was the immunoSEQ multiplex PCR assay. For the multiplex PCR, a mixture combining 60 forward primers for TCR Vbeta segments and 13 reverse primers for TCR Jbeta segments was used. A multiplex PCR assay on genomic DNA amplified the CDR3 region of rearranged TCR beta genes. Amplified TCR beta libraries were sequenced as 87-base-pair reads on the Illumina HiSeq System. In the authors' own workflow: A later analysis tallied around 87 million unique TCR beta chains across the approximately 670 repertoires, and about 10 million of those chains were shared by two or more donors. To remove PCR and sequencing errors, raw reads were error-corrected and collapsed into unique sequences using a nearest-neighbor algorithm that merged closely related sequences. Alignment of CDR3 sequences to IMGT reference sequences was used to assign V, D and J gene segments. For a sequence to be retained, a match of at least six nucleotides to both a V gene segment and a J gene segment was required. A rearrangement was called productive if the CDR3 had no stop codons and remained in frame with V and J, and every other rearrangement was called non-productive. Following IMGT convention, CDR3 was defined as the stretch from the second conserved V-encoded cysteine up to the conserved J-encoded phenylalanine. The earlier analysis of about 500 of the donors excluded sequences that lacked an unambiguous match to a single V gene segment. In an earlier analysis of 450 to 750 of the donors, a V segment was called functional when productive rearrangements were above 56.7%, and segregating when the standard deviation between donors exceeded 5%. A statistical classification framework was built to diagnose cytomegalovirus status from the catalog of TCR beta chain sequences. A later analysis assigned V and J genes by comparing TCR nucleotide sequences with IMGT/GENE-DB human TR gene sequences. The TCRdist pipeline was used in a later analysis to assign CDR3 sequences and most-parsimonious VDJ recombination scenarios. In a later analysis, each TCR beta chain was defined by its CDR3 amino acid sequence together with its V-gene family, and reads without a unique V-gene family were excluded. A later analysis removed nearly 600 highly shared, low-generation-probability nucleotide sequences to deal with suspected cross-contamination and a sequencing artifact. In a later analysis, a clonal expansion index for each public chain was calculated from normalized within-repertoire ranks of inferred template counts. Generation probabilities in a later analysis came from a VDJ recombination model fitted to out-of-frame rearrangements, and those results were checked against IGoR. In a later analysis, hypergeometric tests were used to score TCR-TCR, TCR-HLA and TCR-CMV co-occurrence, with a repertoire-size bias correction applied to TCR pairs. In a later analysis, false discovery rates were estimated by permuting HLA or CMV assignments 20 times. In a later analysis, co-occurring TCRs were grouped using DBSCAN, with TCRdist sequence similarity added in when clustering inside HLA-allele-positive subsets. For co-occurrence clustering, repertoires with fewer than 30,000 or more than 120,000 public chains were excluded, along with about five repertoires with anomalous nucleotide sharing. TCRdb retrieved this table from immuneACCESS and kept in-frame rearrangements only. Not all clones are present; in checked studies, unresolved V genes account for under half, and no reason is known for the remainder. V, J and clone size derive from that table, while D and trimming were established from the DNA sequence. This sample has fewer than 200,000 clones in its table, and more than 75% of those were observed once. More than 3% of the sample belongs to the ten largest clones.

Note on this clone: Its specific antigen is unknown. Base quality data are lacking; no much larger clone is found one base away.

Beyond this particular receptor, the publication reports: HLA typing was unavailable for some donors at each locus, so association tests used only the typed subset. Most TCR sequences were observed very rarely across donors, whereas some public TCRs were present in many individuals. The authors suggested that the approach could potentially be generalized to other disease states and immunological phenotypes. Three of the identified cytomegalovirus-associated TCR beta chains were confirmed in vitro to be specific for cytomegalovirus antigens. For the cohort, immune exposure information was limited to CMV serostatus. At a false discovery rate of 0.05, a later analysis linked around 17,000 TCR beta sequences to specific HLA alleles. A cluster of highly shared sequence variants was judged likely to be a technical artifact of the sequencing pipeline. An association between a missense DCLRE1C variant and V-gene and J-gene trimming of TCR beta chains was found in a later genetic analysis and replicated in an independent cohort. Presence/absence analyses assumed roughly uniform sequencing depth across donors, an assumption that may not hold. The study listed around 160 TCR beta chains as associated with cytomegalovirus. When HLA alleles, especially DR and DQ, strongly co-occurred, TCR associations were difficult to assign to individual alleles. According to a later genetic analysis, donors in an Asian-associated ancestry cluster had fewer N-insertions in productive TCRs than the roughly 700-donor mean. A later analysis found that HLA-associated TCR beta chains were more clonally expanded and had lower generation probabilities than equally common non-associated chains. The earlier analysis of approximately 560 of the donors excluded seventeen rarely observed V segments, including chromosome 9 orphons, because counts were too low. Correlated functional status among segregating V segments might reflect linkage disequilibrium, but an unknown experimental factor could not be ruled out. The cohort was sequenced for TCR beta chains only, and without alpha or paired-chain data the features that could be detected were limited. Because the 87-base-pair reads could not distinguish some IMGT-functional V segments, including TRBV6-2 and TRBV6-3, those segments were excluded. Most CMV-associated TCR beta chains appeared to be HLA-restricted in a later analysis, and the HLA associations seemed to be driven largely by CMV exposure. Broadly in line with IMGT annotations, most TCR beta V segments showed up in productive rearrangements about 90% or about 30% of the time in an earlier analysis of roughly 590 of the donors. A later analysis found that TCR association rates varied across HLA loci, with DRB1 alleles showing the most associated TCRs and HLA-C alleles the fewest. According to a later analysis, parvovirus B19, influenza, CMV and Epstein-Barr virus appeared linked to several top co-occurrence clusters. In both the original and validation cohorts, the classifier was reported to diagnose cytomegalovirus status with high specificity and sensitivity. A further reported finding was that TCR beta sequences accurately predicted the HLA-A and HLA-B alleles for most subjects in the first cohort.

The cohort was made up of roughly 670 healthy bone marrow donors. Cohort members were all nominally healthy when sampled, although unrecorded immune exposures were likely present. The donor tested CMV seropositive and was one of the 289 seropositive cohort members. A peripheral blood sample was provided by each donor, and peripheral blood mononuclear cells were used for TCR beta sequencing. The Qiagen DNeasy Blood Extraction Kit was used to extract genomic DNA from the blood cell samples. Recombination linked TRBV28 to TRBJ2-7, with 8 bases aligning to TRBD2. The receptor comes from a middle-aged man in good health and CMV-seropositive. The source material was PBMCs. The DNA is as follows: TGTGCCAGCAGTTTAGGGCTAGCGGGCCCCTACGAGCAGTACTTC. This is translated as CASSLGLAGPYEQYF.